These T cell receptor beta chains were read from a single sample in a study of OX40 agonist ivuxolimab in advanced cancers. TCRdb keeps only in-frame clones here, not all; method: immunoSEQ multiplex PCR. There are tens of thousands of clones in the sample; over 75% occur only once, and roughly 5% lies in the top ten. The specimen comprised CD4+ or CD8+ T cells sorted from blood, sampled in a trial of the OX40 agonist ivuxolimab. These receptors all stem from an adult with an advanced solid tumor such as melanoma, head and neck, liver or kidney cancer. Both conserved end residues are part of each CDR3. The D gene is left open where the match is weak. Not every row has a clone size; where given, it reads once, few, many or a size class.

V	D	J	size	CDR3	DNA
TRBV2	-	TRBJ2-1	once	CASSGGPPFQNNEQFF	TGTGCCAGCAGTGGGGGACCTCCATTCCAGAACAATGAGCAGTTCTTC
TRBV14	-	TRBJ2-2	-	CASSQVFGVGVFAGELFF	TGTGCCAGCAGCCAAGTATTCGGAGTTGGGGTCTTCGCCGGGGAGCTGTTTTTT
TRBV28	-	TRBJ2-2	-	CASYRVGTGELFF	TGTGCCAGCTACAGGGTCGGGACCGGGGAGCTGTTTTTT
TRBV30	-	TRBJ2-6	-	CAWTPGANVLTF	TGTGCCTGGACCCCTGGGGCCAACGTCCTGACTTTC
TRBV4-3	TRBD2	TRBJ2-5	-	CASSQEMGGILAGGQETQYF	TGCGCCAGCAGCCAAGAAATGGGGGGAATACTAGCGGGAGGGCAAGAGACCCAGTACTTC
TRBV30	TRBD2	TRBJ2-1	-	CAWSSGLAGNEQFF	TGTGCCTGGAGTTCGGGACTAGCCGGCAATGAGCAGTTCTTC
TRBV28	-	TRBJ1-2	-	CASSFPGTPYGYTF	TGTGCCAGCAGTTTCCCTGGGACACCCTATGGCTACACCTTC
TRBV28	-	TRBJ2-3	-	CASSLDRYTQYF	TGTGCCAGCAGTTTGGACAGATATACGCAGTATTTT
TRBV20-1	-	TRBJ1-2	-	CSASLGGGYTF	TGCAGTGCTAGCCTGGGGGGCGGCTACACCTTC
TRBV7-2	-	TRBJ1-1	once	CASSLDSERRNTEAFF	TGTGCCAGCAGCTTAGATTCTGAGCGCAGGAACACTGAAGCTTTCTTT
TRBV6-6	-	TRBJ2-2	-	CASSPTGLKPGELFF	TGTGCCAGCAGCCCAACAGGGTTGAAACCCGGGGAGCTGTTTTTT
TRBV29-1	-	TRBJ1-2	-	CSVVGYGYTF	TGCAGCGTTGTTGGATATGGCTACACCTTC
TRBV5-6	-	TRBJ2-7	-	CASSLAGASSYEQYF	TGTGCCAGCAGCTTGGCCGGGGCGAGCTCCTACGAGCAGTACTTC
TRBV7-9	-	TRBJ2-1	once	CASSLPGPQFF	TGTGCCAGCAGCCTCCCGGGGCCGCAGTTCTTC
TRBV20-1	-	TRBJ2-2	-	CSAVSGRGAVF	TGCAGTGCTGTTTCCGGTCGAGGAGCTGTTTTT
TRBV4-1	TRBD1	TRBJ2-2	-	CASSRGQGAGTGELFF	TGCGCCAGCAGTCGCGGACAGGGGGCGGGCACCGGGGAGCTGTTTTTT
TRBV7-2	-	TRBJ1-2	-	CASSHRAGRDYGYTF	TGTGCCAGCAGCCACAGGGCCGGGAGGGACTATGGCTACACCTTC
TRBV7-9	TRBD1	TRBJ1-1	-	CASSSLDREDTEAFF	TGTGCCAGCAGCTCCTTGGACAGGGAGGACACTGAAGCTTTCTTT
TRBV7-9	-	TRBJ2-2	-	CASSLGPGELFF	TGTGCCAGCAGCTTAGGTCCCGGGGAGCTGTTTTTT
TRBV11-2	-	TRBJ2-2	-	CASSRRGNTGELFF	TGTGCCAGCAGCCGACGGGGTAACACCGGGGAGCTGTTTTTT
TRBV7-9	-	TRBJ2-1	-	CASSLGGHRPNEQFF	TGTGCCAGCAGCTTAGGAGGGCATCGGCCCAATGAGCAGTTCTTC
TRBV28	-	TRBJ1-3	-	CASSLQLGNTIYF	TGTGCCAGCAGTCTACAACTCGGAAACACCATATATTTT
TRBV6-1	TRBD2	TRBJ2-5	few	CASSGTGRAKTQYF	TGTGCCAGCAGTGGAACCGGGAGGGCCAAGACCCAGTACTTC
TRBV5-4	-	TRBJ2-3	-	CASSLFSTPDTQYF	TGTGCCAGCAGCTTATTTTCTACCCCAGATACGCAGTATTTT
TRBV6-5	-	TRBJ1-6	-	CASTLRRLANSPLHF	TGTGCCAGCACCCTCCGGCGGTTGGCCAATTCACCCCTCCACTTT
TRBV4-1	-	TRBJ1-5	-	CASNPYYTGDQPQHF	TGCGCCAGCAACCCCTACTACACCGGTGATCAGCCCCAGCATTTT
TRBV4-1	-	TRBJ1-6	-	CASSQGQGRNSPLHF	TGCGCCAGCAGCCAAGGCCAGGGGCGGAATTCACCCCTCCACTTT
TRBV7-2	TRBD1	TRBJ2-7	-	CASGRDRNSYEQYF	TGTGCCAGCGGCCGGGACAGGAACTCCTACGAGCAGTACTTC
TRBV18	TRBD1	TRBJ2-7	-	CASSPGGQSGRGPYEQYF	TGTGCCAGCTCACCAGGAGGCCAATCTGGCAGGGGGCCCTACGAGCAGTACTTC
TRBV27	-	TRBJ2-7	once	CASSLGSLPYEQYF	TGTGCCAGCAGTTTAGGCTCCCTCCCCTACGAGCAGTACTTC
TRBV9	-	TRBJ2-1	-	CASSARGESEQFF	TGTGCCAGCAGCGCGAGAGGGGAGAGTGAGCAGTTCTTC
TRBV18	-	TRBJ1-5	-	CASWQGGAQPQHF	TGTGCCAGCTGGCAAGGGGGGGCTCAGCCCCAGCATTTT
TRBV15	-	TRBJ2-1	few	CATSREELSSYNEQFF	TGTGCCACCAGCAGAGAAGAGCTAAGCTCCTACAATGAGCAGTTCTTC
TRBV27	-	TRBJ2-3	-	CASSSAFIPDTQYF	TGTGCCAGCAGTTCAGCTTTCATCCCAGATACGCAGTATTTT
TRBV7-9	-	TRBJ2-7	-	CASSSPISYEQYF	TGTGCCAGCAGCTCCCCCATCTCCTACGAGCAGTACTTC
TRBV18	-	TRBJ2-1	-	CASSPGDWGEQFF	TGTGCCAGCTCACCAGGGGATTGGGGTGAGCAGTTCTTC